This TCR beta chain was recovered during a study of Ad26.COV2.S vaccination and SARS-CoV-2 variants. The wider study: Ad26.COV2.S, an intramuscular injection, was given once or twice 56 days apart.

Details on this clone: The antigen remains unidentified.

Treatment here: approximately 18 received Ad26.COV2.S at low or high dose, single or two shots; several received placebo; per-sample allocation not given. The investigators took samples on day 63 after the first vaccine or placebo injection. Boston supplied an adult donor aged 18-55 years. The study's findings and limits: Once vaccination had occurred, spike-specific CD8+ and CD4+ T cell responses reportedly showed substantial breadth.

Produced via immunoSEQ multiplex PCR; TCRdb's table is partial and in-frame only. This table has around 300,000 clones, roughly 90% appearing once. This CDR3 comprises 14 residues. The ends lost 4 bases at V and 5 bases at J; junction bases unmatched: 5. CDR1 is SGHRS and CDR2 is YFSETQ in the germline V gene. The chain couples TRBV5-1 to TRBJ2-3, with 9 bases fitting TRBD1. The source material was peripheral blood, sampled in a trial of Ad26.COV2.S vaccine versus placebo. The sequence was obtained from a person between 18 and 65 years old who received the Ad26.COV2.S COVID-19 vaccine or a placebo. The CDR3 is CASSRDRAEDTQYF. CDR3 DNA sequence: TGCGCCAGCAGCCGGGACAGGGCGGAAGATACGCAGTATTTT.